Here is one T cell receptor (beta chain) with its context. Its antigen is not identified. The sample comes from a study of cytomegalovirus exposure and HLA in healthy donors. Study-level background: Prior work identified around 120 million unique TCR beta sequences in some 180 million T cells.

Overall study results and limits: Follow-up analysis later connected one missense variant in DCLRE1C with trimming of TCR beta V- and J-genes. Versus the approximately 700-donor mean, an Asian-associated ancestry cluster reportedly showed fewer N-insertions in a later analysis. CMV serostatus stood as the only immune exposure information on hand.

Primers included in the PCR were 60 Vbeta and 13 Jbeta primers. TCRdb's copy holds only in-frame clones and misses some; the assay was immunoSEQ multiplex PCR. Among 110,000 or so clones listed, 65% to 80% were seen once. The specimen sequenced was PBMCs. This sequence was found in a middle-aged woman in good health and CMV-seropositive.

The CDR3 sequence is CASSEREAGTDTQYF. In DNA, the CDR3 is TGTGCCAGCAGTGAGCGGGAGGCTGGTACAGATACGCAGTATTTT. The V and J genes are TRBV28 and TRBJ2-3; 9 nucleotides align to TRBD2. The CDR3 is 15 amino acids. Trimming removed 5 bases from V and 3 bases from J; junction bases left unmatched: 6. CDR1 and CDR2 (germline): MDHEN, SYDVKM. Full variable domain (missing parts from reference TRBV28 and TRBJ2-3): DVKVTQSSRYLVKRTGEKVFLECVQDMDHENMFWYRQDPGLGLRLIYFSYDVKMKEKGDIPEGYSVSREKKERFSLILESASTNQTSMYLCASSEREAGTDTQYFGPGTRLTVL.